This TCR beta chain was found in a study of OX40 agonist ivuxolimab in advanced cancers. Overall study context: Aged roughly 23 to 79 with a mean of 60 years, they were about 83% male.

Libraries were prepared by immunoSEQ multiplex PCR; TCRdb keeps only in-frame clonotypes and omits some of them. The sample includes tens of thousands of clones, about nine tenths seen only once; the top ten take roughly 3.2%. CDR1 and CDR2 from the germline V gene are MDHEN and SYDVKM. Trimming removed 5 bases at V and 2 bases at J, with 13 bases between. The CDR3 is made up of 15 amino acids. The chain employs TRBV28 and TRBJ1-5; D possibly corresponds to TRBD1 (5 bases). The TCR sequence derives from an adult with an advanced solid tumor such as melanoma, head and neck, liver or kidney cancer. Here the sequenced sample was CD4+ or CD8+ T cells sorted from blood, taken in a trial of the OX40 agonist ivuxolimab. CDR3 in DNA: TGTGCCAGCAGTACCTCGGGGGGAGGCAATCAGCCCCAGCATTTT. As protein: CASSTSGGGNQPQHF.